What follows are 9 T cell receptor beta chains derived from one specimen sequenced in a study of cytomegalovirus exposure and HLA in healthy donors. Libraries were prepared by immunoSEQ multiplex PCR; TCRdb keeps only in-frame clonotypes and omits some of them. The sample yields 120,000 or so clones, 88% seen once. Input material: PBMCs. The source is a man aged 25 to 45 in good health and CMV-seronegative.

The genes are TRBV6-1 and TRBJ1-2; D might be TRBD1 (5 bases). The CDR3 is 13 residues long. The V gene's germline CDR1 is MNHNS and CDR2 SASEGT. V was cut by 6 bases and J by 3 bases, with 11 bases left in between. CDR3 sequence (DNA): TGTGCCAGCAGCCTGACAGTAGACTATGGCTACACCTTC. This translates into CASSLTVDYGYTF.

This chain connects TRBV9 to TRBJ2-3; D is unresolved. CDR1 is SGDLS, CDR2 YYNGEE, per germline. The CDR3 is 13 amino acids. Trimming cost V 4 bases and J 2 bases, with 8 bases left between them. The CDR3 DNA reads TGTGCCAGCAGCCCTCGGGTCACAGATACGCAGTATTTT. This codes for CASSPRVTDTQYF.

The DNA for the CDR3 is TGCGCCAGCAGCTCCGCGACTAGCGGGAGCTACAATGAGCAGTTCTTC. Its translation: CASSSATSGSYNEQFF. This chain connects TRBV5-1 to TRBJ2-1, with TRBD2 matching 12 bases. The V gene's germline CDR1 is SGHRS and CDR2 YFSETQ. J gave up 3 bases and V 3 bases, and 4 bases lay outside the gene matches. The CDR3 is 16 amino acids.

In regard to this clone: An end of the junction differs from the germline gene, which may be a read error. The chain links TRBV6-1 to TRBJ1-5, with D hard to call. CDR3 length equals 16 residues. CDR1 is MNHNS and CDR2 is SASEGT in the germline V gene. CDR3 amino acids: CASSESVRGLNHPQHF. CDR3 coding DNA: TGTGCCAGCAGTGAATCGGTCCGGGGTCTGAATCACCCCCAGCATTTT.

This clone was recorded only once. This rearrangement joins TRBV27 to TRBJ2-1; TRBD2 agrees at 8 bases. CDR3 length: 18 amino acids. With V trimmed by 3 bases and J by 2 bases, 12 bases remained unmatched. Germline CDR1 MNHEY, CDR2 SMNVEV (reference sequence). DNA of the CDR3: TGTGCCAGCAGTTTGTCGGGGGGGTGGCAGGGTACCTACAATGAGCAGTTCTTC. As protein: CASSLSGGWQGTYNEQFF.

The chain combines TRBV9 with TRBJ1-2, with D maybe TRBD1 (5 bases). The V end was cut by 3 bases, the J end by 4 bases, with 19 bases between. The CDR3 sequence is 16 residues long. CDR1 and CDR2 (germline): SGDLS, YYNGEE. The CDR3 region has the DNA TGTGCCAGCAGCGCTCCGGGCCGCGGGGCCTCCTATGGCTACACCTTC. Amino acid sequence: CASSAPGRGASYGYTF.

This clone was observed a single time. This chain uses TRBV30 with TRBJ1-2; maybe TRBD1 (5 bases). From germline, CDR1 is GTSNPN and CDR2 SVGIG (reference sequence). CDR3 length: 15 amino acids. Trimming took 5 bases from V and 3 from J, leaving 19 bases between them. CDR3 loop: CAWGPPREGHYGYTF. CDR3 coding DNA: TGTGCCTGGGGCCCTCCCCGGGAGGGGCACTATGGCTACACCTTC.

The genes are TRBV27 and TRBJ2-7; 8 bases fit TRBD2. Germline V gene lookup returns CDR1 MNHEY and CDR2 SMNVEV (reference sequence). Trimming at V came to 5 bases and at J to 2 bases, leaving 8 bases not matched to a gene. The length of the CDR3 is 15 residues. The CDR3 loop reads CASSPREGRPYEQYF. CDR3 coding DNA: TGTGCCAGCAGTCCCCGGGAGGGCAGACCCTACGAGCAGTACTTC.

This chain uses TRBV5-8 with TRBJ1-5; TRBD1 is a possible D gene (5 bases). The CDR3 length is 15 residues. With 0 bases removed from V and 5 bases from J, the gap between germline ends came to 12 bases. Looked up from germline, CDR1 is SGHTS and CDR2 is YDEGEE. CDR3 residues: CASSLDQGDYQPQHF. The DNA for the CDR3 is TGTGCCAGCAGCTTGGATCAGGGCGACTATCAGCCCCAGCATTTT.